The 3 T cell receptor beta chains reported below all come from one sample, sequenced in a study of T cell responses to AZD1222 COVID-19 vaccine. The table came from immunoSEQ multiplex PCR; TCRdb's copy has only in-frame clones and leaves some out. The table shows 120,000 to 150,000 clones, with about 93% occurring only once. This material consisted of peripheral blood, taken on day 0 of AZD1222 vaccination. The source of these receptors is an adult in good health.

V usage is TRBV15 and J usage is TRBJ2-7; 8 bases fit TRBD1. CDR1 LNHNV and CDR2 YYDKDF come from the germline V gene (reference sequence). This CDR3 comprises 16 residues. Unmatched junction bases numbered 12, after V lost 4 bases and J lost 4 bases. The DNA of the CDR3 is TGTGCCACCAGCAACCGGACAGGGCCGGACGTGTACGAGCAGTACTTC. Its protein product is CATSNRTGPDVYEQYF.

This chain joins TRBV5-1 and TRBJ1-4; 12 nucleotides agree with TRBD1. V trimming: 4 bases; J trimming: 8 bases; junction bases outside the gene matches: 9. CDR1 and CDR2 from the germline V gene are SGHRS and YFSETQ. The CDR3 spans 16 residues. In DNA form, the CDR3 reads TGCGCCAGCAGCAATAACCCCGGGACAGGGGGCGAAAAACTGTTTTTT. It translates to CASSNNPGTGGEKLFF.

This clone occurred once. The chain combines TRBV10-1 with TRBJ1-1; TRBD1 matches at 7 bases. Germline V gives CDR1 WNHNN, CDR2 SYGVQD (reference sequence). The V gene end was trimmed by 3 bases and the J gene end by 2 bases; junction bases not matched to a gene: 6. The CDR3 contains 15 residues. For the CDR3, the DNA is TGCGCCAGCAGTGAAGCGACAGGGATAAACACTGAAGCTTTCTTT. Translation gives CASSEATGINTEAFF.